These T cell receptor beta chains were read from a single sample in a study of T cell responses to AZD1222 COVID-19 vaccine. Repertoires were generated with immunoSEQ multiplex PCR, while TCRdb's copy carries only in-frame clones and drops some. In the table there are about 180,000 clones, 90% of which are singletons. This specimen was peripheral blood, taken on day 0 of AZD1222 vaccination. These receptors all stem from an adult in good health. Each CDR3 is given with its conserved first and last residue.

v_call,j_call,cdr3_length,cdr3_aa
TRBV18,TRBJ1-1,14,CASSPYRENTEAFF
TRBV29-1,TRBJ2-7,12,CSVWEGGNEQYF
TRBV7-2,TRBJ2-5,15,CASSPSGGAVETQYF
TRBV4-2,TRBJ1-6,15,CASSQGTGGDSPLHF
TRBV12-3/TRBV12-4,TRBJ1-1,12,CASSRAGDEAFF
TRBV29-1,TRBJ2-7,13,CSGGQGASYEQYF
TRBV7-3,TRBJ2-1,14,CASRLGDTYNEQFF
TRBV9,TRBJ2-1,15,CASSVDLAGGREQFF
TRBV9,TRBJ2-1,16,CASSYTLAGDFNEQFF
TRBV19,TRBJ1-6,18,CASSIGLGTGRTNSPLHF
TRBV7-2,TRBJ2-3,15,CASSPRQGRTDTQYF
TRBV6-5,TRBJ1-2,15,CASSYKQGINYGYTF
TRBV18,TRBJ2-7,14,CASSPPGTGGEQYF
TRBV7-9,TRBJ2-2,13,CASSFRNTGELFF
TRBV9,TRBJ2-5,14,CASSVQGNRETQYF
TRBV18,TRBJ2-1,15,CASSPGDRDSNEQFF
TRBV19,TRBJ1-6,17,CATSGAGLSSYNSPLHF
TRBV15,TRBJ2-2,15,CATSRDPKGTGELFF
TRBV19,TRBJ1-2,13,CASRVLANYGYTF
TRBV7-2,TRBJ1-1,15,CASSFLGAPRAEAFF
TRBV6-5,TRBJ2-5,14,CASRDIRGDETQYF
TRBV5-4,TRBJ1-1,15,CASSLWRQANTEAFF
TRBV7-8,TRBJ2-7,14,CASRQRQGTYEQYF
TRBV2,TRBJ2-1,13,CASTLDWQQEQFF
TRBV7-6,TRBJ1-1,15,CASSQRTGPNTEAFF
TRBV5-8,TRBJ2-7,15,CASSLVVEVSYEQYF
TRBV6-2/TRBV6-3,TRBJ2-5,17,CASSSLRRQLYQETQYF
TRBV6-5,TRBJ2-3,14,CASARGVGTDTQYF
TRBV10-1,TRBJ1-6,15,CASTPDRAPNSPLHF
TRBV30,TRBJ1-2,15,CAWSAFNTGAGGYTF
TRBV7-2,TRBJ1-5,15,CASSFDRGSNQPQHF
TRBV7-3,TRBJ2-7,14,CASSPRGNSYEQYF
TRBV27,TRBJ2-7,13,CASSSRESYEQYF
TRBV7-2,TRBJ2-2,19,CASSLFVTSGTSLKGELFF
TRBV19,TRBJ1-2,15,CASSYRDRGYYGYTF
TRBV7-8,TRBJ2-2,17,CASSLAGTGLDTGELFF
TRBV19,TRBJ2-5,16,CASSKDPPPYQETQYF